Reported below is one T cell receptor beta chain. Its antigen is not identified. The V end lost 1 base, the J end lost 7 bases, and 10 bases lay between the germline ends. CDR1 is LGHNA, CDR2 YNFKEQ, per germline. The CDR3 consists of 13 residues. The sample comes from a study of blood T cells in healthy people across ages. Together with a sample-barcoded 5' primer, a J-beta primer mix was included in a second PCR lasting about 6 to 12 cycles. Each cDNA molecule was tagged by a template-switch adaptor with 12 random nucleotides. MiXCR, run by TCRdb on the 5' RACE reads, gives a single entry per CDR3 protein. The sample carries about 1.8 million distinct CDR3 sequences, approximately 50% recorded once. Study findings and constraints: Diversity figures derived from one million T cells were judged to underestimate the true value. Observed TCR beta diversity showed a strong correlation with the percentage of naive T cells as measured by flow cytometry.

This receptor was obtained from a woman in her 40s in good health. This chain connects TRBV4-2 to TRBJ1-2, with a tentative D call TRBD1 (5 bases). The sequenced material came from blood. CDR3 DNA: TGTGCCAGCAGCCAAGTGCAGGGCCCTGGCTACACCTTC. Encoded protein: CASSQVQGPGYTF.